The 20 T cell receptor beta chains listed next were all sequenced from one sample in a study of T cell clonality in common variable immunodeficiency (dated by TCRdb to between 2014 and 2016). The receptor library was made with the immunoSEQ multiplex PCR assay. Sourced from immuneACCESS, this table was stored by TCRdb with only in-frame sequences that have V and J called. A share of the clones is absent; for the studies checked, an unresolved V gene accounts for under half, and the remainder has no known explanation. The table notes 30,000 or so clones here, none of them singletons. The leading ten clones occupy 3.8% of the sample. The specimen sequenced was peripheral blood mononuclear cells. The receptors shown here come from a person between 18 and 75 years old in good health.

This clone occurred many times. The read halts 3 residues ahead of the CDR3 end, with the missing end drawn from the germline J gene. J is TRBJ2-2 and V is TRBV2; 9 bases are a match to TRBD1. The CDR3 has 14 amino acids. CDR1 and CDR2 from the germline V gene are SNHLY and FYNNEI. V shed 6 bases and J 5 bases; nucleotides not matched to a gene: 4. CDR3 protein: CASRQGARTGELFF. The covered CDR3 bases are TGTGCCAGCAGACAGGGGGCGAGGACCGGGGAG.

This clone was counted at least ten times. The CDR3 end is not reached by the read, which stops 3 residues before it; the germline J gene fills it in. The chain is built from TRBV7-2 and TRBJ2-5; a possible D gene is TRBD1 (6 bases). The germline CDR1 and CDR2 sequences are SGHTA and FQGNSA. Trimming pared 4 bases from V and 4 bases from J, leaving 13 bases between. This CDR3 spans 14 amino acids. The sequenced part of the CDR3 DNA is TGTGCCAGCAGCTCCCAGGGGTGGGGAGAGACC. Amino acid sequence: CASSSQGWGET. The full CDR3 is CASSSQGWGETQYF.

To note about this clone: The CDR3 extends 3 residues past the end of the read, so its final part is completed from the germline J gene. The gene calls are TRBV18 and TRBJ1-5, with D possibly matching TRBD1 (6 bases). Trimming removed 6 bases from V and 2 bases from J, with 11 bases in between. Germline V gene lookup returns CDR1 KGHSH and CDR2 LQKENI. The CDR3 has 14 residues. This chain's CDR3 is CASSQGRGNQPQHF. The covered CDR3 bases are TGTGCCAGCTCCCAGGGGAGGGGCAATCAGCCC.

This clone was seen many times. The read ends 3 residues before the CDR3 terminus; that terminus is restored from the germline J gene. The chain employs TRBV29-1 and TRBJ2-1; D gene ambiguous. V was clipped by 0 bases and J by 2 bases, with 11 bases between them. The germline V gene has CDR1 SQVTM and CDR2 ANQGSEA. This CDR3 spans 15 amino acids. Incomplete CDR3 DNA: TGCAGCGTTGAAGATCGTAAGGCAGCCTACAATGAG. It is translated as CSVEDRKAAYNE. The CDR3, in full, reads CSVEDRKAAYNEQFF.

The sample holds a few counts of this clone. The CDR3 end lies 3 residues beyond the end of the read and is filled in from the germline J gene. This rearrangement joins TRBV10-3 to TRBJ2-5; D unresolved. The CDR3 is made up of 15 amino acids. Germline loops: CDR1 ENHRY, CDR2 SYGVKD. V was shortened by 3 bases and J by 1 base, with 12 bases between the two germline ends. Incomplete CDR3 DNA: TGTGCCATCAGTGAAGGTCAGCCTAGCCAAGAGACC. It yields the protein CAISEGQPSQET. The entire CDR3 protein reads CAISEGQPSQETQYF.

On this clone: The read is 3 residues too short to cover the CDR3 end, so that end is filled in from the germline J gene. The chain carries TRBV7-3 and TRBJ2-3; a weak D match, TRBD1 (5 bases). CDR1 is SGHTA, CDR2 FQGTGA, per germline. This CDR3 spans 13 amino acids. CDR3 DNA, as far as it was read: TGTGCCAGCAGCTTTCAGGGTGACGAGACG. This codes for CASSFQGDET. The whole CDR3 reads CASSFQGDETQYF.

This clone appeared many times. The CDR3 bases that were read are TGTGCCAGCAGTCTGACTAGCGGCAGGACAGATACG. It specifies CASSLTSGRTDT. The CDR3 in full is CASSLTSGRTDTQYF. The chain uses TRBV2 and TRBJ2-3; 9 nucleotides agree with TRBD2. Sequencing ends 3 residues short of the CDR3 end; the germline J gene provides the rest. Germline-derived CDR1 and CDR2 are SNHLY and FYNNEI. There are 15 residues in the CDR3. V shed 5 bases and J 3 bases; nucleotides not matched to a gene: 6.

This clone was seen repeatedly, ten times or more. Read coverage stops 3 residues before the CDR3 terminus; the germline J gene supplies the remainder. The gene calls are TRBV5-1 and TRBJ1-2; TRBD1 is a possible D gene (5 bases). Germline CDR1 SGHRS, CDR2 YFSETQ. The CDR3 is 15 residues long. The CDR3 sequence: CASSLEPAGGGGYTF. The covered CDR3 bases are TGCGCCAGCAGCTTGGAGCCCGCAGGTGGGGGGGGC.

This clone was recorded at least ten times. The read halts 3 residues ahead of the CDR3 end, with the missing end drawn from the germline J gene. The gene calls are TRBV12-3 or TRBV12-4 and TRBJ2-3, with D perhaps matching TRBD1 or TRBD2 (5 bases each). CDR3 size: 15 residues. Trimming pared 7 bases from V and 0 bases from J, leaving 14 bases between. The CDR3 loop reads CASNRGAASTDTQYF. The sequenced part of the CDR3 DNA is TGTGCCAGCAACCGAGGGGCAGCTAGCACAGATACG.

This clone was counted many times. The read gets to within 3 residues of the CDR3 end, and the germline J gene fills in the rest. The chain has TRBV5-1 and TRBJ2-3, with TRBD2 matching 13 bases. In germline, CDR1 is SGHRS, CDR2 YFSETQ. CDR3 length: 15 amino acids. CDR3 bases read: TGCGCCAGCAGTTTCGGGACTAGCGGGGAAGAGACG. Encoded protein: CASSFGTSGEET. The entire CDR3 is CASSFGTSGEETQYF.

This clone was seen repeatedly, ten times or more. The DNA ends 3 residues before the CDR3 does, and the rest of the CDR3 is filled in from the germline J gene. The genes are TRBV19 and TRBJ2-1; 7 nucleotides line up with TRBD1. Germline CDR1 is LNHDA and CDR2 is SQIVND (reference sequence). CDR3 length equals 16 residues. J lost 2 bases, V lost 5 bases, and 9 bases had no gene match. CDR3 loop: CASSANRGVTYNEQFF. The CDR3 bases that were read are TGTGCCAGTAGTGCCAACAGGGGAGTTACCTACAATGAG.

This clone has a count of ten or more. The sequenced fragment ends 3 residues before the CDR3 boundary, so the rest is inferred from the germline J gene. The rearrangement joins TRBV4-2 to TRBJ2-2; 7 bases match TRBD1. This CDR3 spans 17 amino acids. The germline V gene has CDR1 LGHNA and CDR2 YNFKEQ. This chain's CDR3 is CASSEGTALATNEKLFF. The CDR3 DNA, read in part, is TGTGCCAGCAGCGAAGGGACAGCGCTTGCAACTAATGAAAAG.

This clone was counted at least ten times. The CDR3 end is not reached by the read, which stops 3 residues before it; the germline J gene fills it in. The rearrangement joins TRBV13 to TRBJ2-7; D gene uncertain. CDR1 is PRHDT and CDR2 is FYEKMQ in the germline V gene (reference sequence). This CDR3 region has 13 residues. The ends were cut back, 4 bases at V and 1 base at J, with 8 bases in the middle. Incomplete CDR3 DNA: TGTGCCAGCAGCTGGTCGGGTTCCTACGAG. Translation gives CASSWSGSYE. The whole CDR3 sequence is CASSWSGSYEQYF.

A note on this clone: The DNA ends 3 residues before the CDR3 does, and the rest of the CDR3 is filled in from the germline J gene. The chain recombines TRBV10-2 with TRBJ2-1, with 11 bases identical to TRBD2. The junction had 9 bases not matched to a gene; V was cut back by 7 bases and J by 7 bases. CDR1 WSHSY and CDR2 SAAADI come from the germline V gene. This CDR3 spans 15 amino acids. Partial CDR3 DNA: TGCGCCAGCAAAATAGCGGGAGGGCCGGGAAATGAG. Translated, it gives CASKIAGGPGNE. The CDR3 reads in full as CASKIAGGPGNEQFF.

This clone appeared many times. The CDR3 end falls 3 residues outside the read, so it is completed with the germline J gene. The J gene is TRBJ2-5, the V gene TRBV12-3 or TRBV12-4, with unresolved D. This CDR3 contains 15 residues. The ends were cut back, 4 bases at V and 5 bases at J, with 17 bases in the middle. CDR3: CASSYRVPNEETQYF. The sequenced CDR3 bases are TGTGCCAGCAGTTACCGGGTCCCAAATGAGGAGACC.

This clone appeared many times. One end of the junction is discordant with germline, which a read error may explain. The sequenced fragment ends 3 residues before the CDR3 boundary, so the rest is inferred from the germline J gene. The chain carries TRBV29-1 and TRBJ2-3, with TRBD1 as a possible D gene (7 bases). Germline V gene data show CDR1 as SQVTM and CDR2 as ANQGSEA. CDR3 length: 14 amino acids. Incomplete CDR3 DNA: TGCAGCGTTGAAAGGCGGCGCGGGACAGAGACG. Protein: CSVERRRGTET. The whole CDR3 sequence is CSVERRRGTETQYF.

By share, this clone counts as medium-sized. The read gets to within 3 residues of the CDR3 end, and the germline J gene fills in the rest. J is TRBJ2-1 and V is TRBV30; D call uncertain. Germline V gives CDR1 GTSNPN, CDR2 SVGIG (reference sequence). The length of the CDR3 is 14 residues. V was trimmed by 6 bases and J by 3 bases, leaving 15 bases between them. The CDR3: CACSSDSSYNEQFF. The sequenced part of the CDR3 DNA is TGTGCCTGCAGTTCGGATTCTAGCTACAATGAG.

This clone came up many times. The sequenced fragment ends 3 residues before the CDR3 boundary, so the rest is inferred from the germline J gene. This chain joins TRBV7-2 and TRBJ2-5; perhaps TRBD1 as D (6 bases). V lost 4 bases, J lost 5 bases, and 14 bases lay in between. The CDR3 covers 14 residues. Germline assignment: CDR1 SGHTA and CDR2 FQGNSA. CDR3 DNA (partial): TGTGCCAGCAGCTCGGACAATCAGGGGGAGACC. Translating gives CASSSDNQGET. The entire CDR3 sequence reads CASSSDNQGETQYF.

This clone was recorded many times. The read terminates 3 residues before the CDR3 end, so the remaining end is supplied by the germline J gene. The V call is TRBV29-1, the J call TRBJ2-4; D might be TRBD1 or TRBD2, each matching 5 bases. Germline CDR1 SQVTM, CDR2 ANQGSEA. The CDR3 has 12 amino acids. The CDR3 DNA, read in part, is TGCAGCGTTGAAGCAGGGAGCTATGGT. It specifies CSVEAGSYG. The entire CDR3 protein reads CSVEAGSYGQYF.

This clone has at least ten counts. The read finishes 3 residues shy of the CDR3 end, and the germline J gene is used to complete it. The chain carries TRBV4-1 and TRBJ2-2; D might be TRBD2 (5 bases). The CDR3 consists of 17 residues. V lost 1 base and J 2 bases, leaving 14 bases between the germline ends. Germline V CDR1 and CDR2: MGHRA, YSYEKL. The CDR3: CASSQGSRVLNTGELFF. The CDR3 bases that were read are TGCGCCAGCAGCCAAGGGTCGCGGGTCTTAAACACCGGGGAG.